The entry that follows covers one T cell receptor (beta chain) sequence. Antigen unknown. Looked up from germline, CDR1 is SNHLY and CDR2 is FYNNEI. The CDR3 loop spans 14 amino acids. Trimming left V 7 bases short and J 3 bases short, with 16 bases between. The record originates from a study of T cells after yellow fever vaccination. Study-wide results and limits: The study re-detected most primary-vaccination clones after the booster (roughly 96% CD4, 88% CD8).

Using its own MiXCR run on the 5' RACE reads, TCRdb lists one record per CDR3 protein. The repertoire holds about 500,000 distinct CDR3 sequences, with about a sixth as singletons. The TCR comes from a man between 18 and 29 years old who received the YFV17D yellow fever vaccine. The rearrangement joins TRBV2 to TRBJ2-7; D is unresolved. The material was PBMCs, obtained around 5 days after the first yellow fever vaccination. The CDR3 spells CASTRGKPLYEQYF. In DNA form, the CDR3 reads TGTGCCAGCACCAGAGGAAAACCCCTCTACGAGCAGTACTTC.